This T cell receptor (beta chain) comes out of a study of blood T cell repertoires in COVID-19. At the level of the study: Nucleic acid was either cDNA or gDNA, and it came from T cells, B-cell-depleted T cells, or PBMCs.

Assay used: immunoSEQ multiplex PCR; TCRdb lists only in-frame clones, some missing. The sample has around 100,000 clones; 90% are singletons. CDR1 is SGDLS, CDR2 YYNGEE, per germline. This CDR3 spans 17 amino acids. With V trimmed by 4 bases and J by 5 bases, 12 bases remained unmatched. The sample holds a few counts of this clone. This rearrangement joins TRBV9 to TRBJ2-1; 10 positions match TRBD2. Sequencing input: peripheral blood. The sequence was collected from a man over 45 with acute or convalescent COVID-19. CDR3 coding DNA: TGTGCCAGCAGCCCGAGTCCGAAACTAGCGGGGAACAATGAGCAGTTCTTC. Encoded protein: CASSPSPKLAGNNEQFF.